This TCR beta chain was documented in a study of PD-L1 blockade in urothelial cancer. Study-wide background: Treatment start was followed by blood analysis at 3 weeks (second dose) and again at 6 weeks. Findings of the study overall: Expansion of tumor-associated blood clones at 3 weeks was greater in durable-benefit patients.

In regard to this clone: Its antigen remains unidentified.

The study collected 1 to 8 samples per patient, pretreatment and on-treatment. Using immunoSEQ multiplex PCR, the repertoire was profiled, and TCRdb retains in-frame clones only, with some absent. Of roughly 42,000 clones detected, around 84% appear once; the ten largest clones hold around 2.5%. The CDR3 has 13 amino acids. V lost 0 bases, J lost 6 bases, and 8 bases lay in between. Germline loops: CDR1 SGHTA, CDR2 FQGNSA. V and J are TRBV7-2 and TRBJ1-1; no clear D. Specimen: PBMCs, collected around atezolizumab (anti-PD-L1) treatment. The receptor was isolated from a man aged 65-85 years with urothelial cancer. The CDR3, as DNA: TGTGCCAGCAGCTTAGCCGAGGGCTCTGAAGCTTTCTTT. As protein: CASSLAEGSEAFF.